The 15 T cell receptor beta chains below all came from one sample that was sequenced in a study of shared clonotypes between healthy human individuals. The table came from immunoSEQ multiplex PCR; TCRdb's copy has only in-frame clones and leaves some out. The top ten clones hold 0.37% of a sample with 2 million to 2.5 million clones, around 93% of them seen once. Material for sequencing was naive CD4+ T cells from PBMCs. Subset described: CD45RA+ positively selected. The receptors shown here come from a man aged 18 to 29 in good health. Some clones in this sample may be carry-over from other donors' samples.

CDR3 sequence reads: CASTLFSVTYNEQFF. CDR3 sequence (DNA): TGTGCCAGCACCCTCTTTAGCGTAACCTACAATGAGCAGTTCTTC. The chain employs TRBV7-2 and TRBJ2-1, with a weak D call TRBD2 (5 bases). Germline CDR1 is SGHTA and CDR2 is FQGNSA. V lost 7 bases to trimming and J lost 2 bases, with 15 bases between them. The CDR3 has 15 residues.

The CDR3 loop is CASSFSEYSYEQYF. CDR3 DNA: TGTGCCAGCAGTTTTAGCGAATACTCCTACGAGCAGTACTTC. The chain employs TRBV28 and TRBJ2-7; weak D call: TRBD2 (5 bases). Trimming shortened V by 3 bases and J by 0 bases, and 9 bases separated the two germline ends. CDR3 length equals 14 residues. Germline loops: CDR1 MDHEN, CDR2 SYDVKM.

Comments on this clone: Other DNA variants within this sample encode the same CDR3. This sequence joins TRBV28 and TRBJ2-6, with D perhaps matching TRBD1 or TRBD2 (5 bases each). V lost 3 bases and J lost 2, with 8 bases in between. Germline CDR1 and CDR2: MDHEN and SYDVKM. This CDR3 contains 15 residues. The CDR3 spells CASSFGGTGANVLTF. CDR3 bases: TGTGCCAGCAGTTTTGGGGGTACTGGGGCCAACGTCCTGACTTTC. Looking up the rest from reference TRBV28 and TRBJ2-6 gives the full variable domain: DVKVTQSSRYLVKRTGEKVFLECVQDMDHENMFWYRQDPGLGLRLIYFSYDVKMKEKGDIPEGYSVSREKKERFSLILESASTNQTSMYLCASSFGGTGANVLTFGAGSRLTVL.

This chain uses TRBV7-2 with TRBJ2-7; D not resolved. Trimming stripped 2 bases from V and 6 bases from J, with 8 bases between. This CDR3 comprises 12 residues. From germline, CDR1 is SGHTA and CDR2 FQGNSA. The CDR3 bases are TGTGCCAGCAGCTTATGGGCCCGCGAGCAGTACTTC. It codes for CASSLWAREQYF. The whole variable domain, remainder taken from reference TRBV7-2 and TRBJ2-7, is GAGVSQSPSNKVTEKGKDVELRCDPISGHTALYWYRQSLGQGLEFLIYFQGNSAPDKSGLPSDRFSAERTGGSVSTLTIQRTQQEDSAVYLCASSLWAREQYFGPGTRLTVT.

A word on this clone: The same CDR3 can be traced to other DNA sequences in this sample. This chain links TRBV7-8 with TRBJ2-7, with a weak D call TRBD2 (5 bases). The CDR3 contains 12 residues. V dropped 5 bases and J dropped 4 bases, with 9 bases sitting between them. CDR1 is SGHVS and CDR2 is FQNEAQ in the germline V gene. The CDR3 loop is CASSLTRYEQYF. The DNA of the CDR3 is TGTGCCAGCAGCCTCACTAGGTACGAGCAGTACTTC.

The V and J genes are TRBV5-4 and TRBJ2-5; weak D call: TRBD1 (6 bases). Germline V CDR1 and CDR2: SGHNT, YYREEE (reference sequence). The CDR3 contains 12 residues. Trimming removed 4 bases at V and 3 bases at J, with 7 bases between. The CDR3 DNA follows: TGTGCCAGCAGCGCAGGGGAAGAGACCCAGTACTTC. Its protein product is CASSAGEETQYF.

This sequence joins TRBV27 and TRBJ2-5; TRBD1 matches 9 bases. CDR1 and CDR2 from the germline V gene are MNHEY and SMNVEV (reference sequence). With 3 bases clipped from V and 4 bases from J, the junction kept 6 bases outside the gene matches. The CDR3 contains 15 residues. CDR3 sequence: CASSFDRGSVETQYF. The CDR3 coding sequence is TGTGCCAGCAGTTTTGACAGGGGGTCGGTAGAGACCCAGTACTTC.

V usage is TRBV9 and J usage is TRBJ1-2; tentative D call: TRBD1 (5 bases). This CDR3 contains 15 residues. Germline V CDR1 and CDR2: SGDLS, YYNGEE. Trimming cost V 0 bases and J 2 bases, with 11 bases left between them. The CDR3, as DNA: TGTGCCAGCAGCGTAGGCGGACAACGAAACTATGGCTACACCTTC. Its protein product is CASSVGGQRNYGYTF.

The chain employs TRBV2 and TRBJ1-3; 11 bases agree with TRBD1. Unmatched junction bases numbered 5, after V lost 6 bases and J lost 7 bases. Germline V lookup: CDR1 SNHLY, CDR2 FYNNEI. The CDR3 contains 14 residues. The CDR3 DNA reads TGTGCCAGCAGAGGGACAGGGGGAAGGAACACCATATATTTT. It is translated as CASRGTGGRNTIYF.

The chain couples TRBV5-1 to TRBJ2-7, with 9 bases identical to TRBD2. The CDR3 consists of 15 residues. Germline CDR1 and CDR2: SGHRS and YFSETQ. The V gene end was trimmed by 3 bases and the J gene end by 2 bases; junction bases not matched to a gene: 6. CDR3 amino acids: CASSSLAGVPYEQYF. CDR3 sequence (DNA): TGCGCCAGCAGCTCCTTAGCGGGAGTCCCCTACGAGCAGTACTTC.

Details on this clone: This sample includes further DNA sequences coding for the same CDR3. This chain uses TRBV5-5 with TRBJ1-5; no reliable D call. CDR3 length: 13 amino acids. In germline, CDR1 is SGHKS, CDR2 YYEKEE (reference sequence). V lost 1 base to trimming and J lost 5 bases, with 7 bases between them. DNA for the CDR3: TGTGCCAGCAGCTTGCTGGGTGATCAGCCCCAGCATTTT. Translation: CASSLLGDQPQHF.

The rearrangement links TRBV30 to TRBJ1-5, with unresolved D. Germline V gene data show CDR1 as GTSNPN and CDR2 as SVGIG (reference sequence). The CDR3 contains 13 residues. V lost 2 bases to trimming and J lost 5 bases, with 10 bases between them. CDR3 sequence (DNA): TGTGCCTGGAGTTGGCTTGGAGATCAGCCCCAGCATTTT. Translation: CAWSWLGDQPQHF.

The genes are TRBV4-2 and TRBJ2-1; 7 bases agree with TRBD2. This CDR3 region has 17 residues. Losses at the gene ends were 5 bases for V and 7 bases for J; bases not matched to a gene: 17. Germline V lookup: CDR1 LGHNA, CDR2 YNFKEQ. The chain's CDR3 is CASSSTGTNSRGNEQFF. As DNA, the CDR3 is TGTGCCAGCAGCTCAACCGGGACTAACTCAAGAGGGAATGAGCAGTTCTTC.

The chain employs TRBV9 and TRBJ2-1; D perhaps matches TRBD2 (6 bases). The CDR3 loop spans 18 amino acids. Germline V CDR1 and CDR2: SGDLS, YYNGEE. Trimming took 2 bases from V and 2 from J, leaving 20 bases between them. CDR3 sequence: CASSVGGMIAATYNEQFF. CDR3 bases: TGTGCCAGCAGCGTGGGCGGGATGATAGCGGCAACCTACAATGAGCAGTTCTTC.

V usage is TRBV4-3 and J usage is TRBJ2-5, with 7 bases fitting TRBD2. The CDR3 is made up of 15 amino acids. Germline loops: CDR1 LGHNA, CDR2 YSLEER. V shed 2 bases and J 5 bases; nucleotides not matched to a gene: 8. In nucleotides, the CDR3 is TGCGCCAGCAGCCAATCCCCGAGGGACTATGAGACCCAGTACTTC. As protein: CASSQSPRDYETQYF.